These 20 T cell receptor beta chains were all obtained from the same sample, sequenced in a study of CD8 T cells in Susac syndrome. An input of roughly 0.45 to 1 ug of RNA was subjected to reverse transcription using random hexamers. TCRdb re-called the immunoSEQ multiplex PCR reads with MiXCR, one entry per CDR3 protein. The sample consists of approximately 180,000 distinct CDR3 sequences, more than 90% of them appearing once. Sequencing used CD4+ T cells from PBMCs. The origin of the receptors is a human donor with multiple sclerosis.

This sequence joins TRBV9 and TRBJ1-2; no definite D call. This CDR3 spans 13 amino acids. With 6 bases removed from V and 8 bases from J, the gap between germline ends came to 17 bases. From germline, CDR1 is SGDLS and CDR2 YYNGEE. The chain's CDR3 is CASTPGEGRGYTF. Here the CDR3 DNA reads TGTGCCAGCACCCCTGGGGAGGGAAGGGGCTACACCTTC.

The chain employs TRBV7-3 and TRBJ2-5; the D gene is possibly TRBD2 (7 bases). The CDR3 spans 14 residues. From germline, CDR1 is SGHTA and CDR2 FQGTGA. The germline V and J ends were trimmed by 5 bases and 3 bases, with 13 bases remaining between them. The CDR3 sequence: CASSPGGPEETQYF. CDR3 nucleotide sequence: TGTGCCAGCAGCCCGGGGGGCCCCGAAGAGACCCAGTACTTC.

The chain is built from TRBV3-1 and TRBJ2-1; 8 nucleotides line up with TRBD2. V lost 11 bases and J lost 4; bases outside the gene matches: 13. The CDR3 is 15 amino acids. Germline CDR1 LGHDT, CDR2 YNNKEL (reference sequence). CDR3 sequence (DNA): TGTGCCGGGATCAGAGCGGGGGCCGCATACAATGAGCAGTTCTTC. Its protein product is CAGIRAGAAYNEQFF.

This clonotype was recorded only once. The rearrangement joins TRBV20-1 to TRBJ1-5; TRBD1 agrees at 9 bases. Germline V CDR1 and CDR2: DFQATT, SNEGSKA (reference sequence). The CDR3 is 15 amino acids. The trim removed 3 bases at V and 4 bases at J, leaving 7 bases unmatched. The CDR3 loop is CSASLTGGRNQPQHF. The CDR3 nucleotides are TGCAGTGCTAGCCTGACAGGGGGTAGGAATCAGCCCCAGCATTTT.

The chain employs TRBV30 and TRBJ2-3; 11 positions agree with TRBD2. Germline V gene sequence: CDR1 GTSNPN, CDR2 SVGIG (reference sequence). The J segment lost 2 bases and the V segment lost 5 bases, leaving 6 bases of the junction unmatched. CDR3 length equals 15 residues. The CDR3 nucleotides are TGTGCCTGGCGGGGGACTAGCGGTACCACAGATACGCAGTATTTT. Amino acid sequence: CAWRGTSGTTDTQYF.

V is TRBV20-1 and J is TRBJ2-5, with D unresolved. The germline gives CDR1 DFQATT, CDR2 SNEGSKA (reference sequence). The length of the CDR3 is 15 residues. Trimming removed 3 bases at V and 5 bases at J, with 19 bases between. CDR3 sequence reads: CSASISSGDGETQYF. The DNA of the CDR3 is TGCAGTGCTAGTATTTCGTCTGGGGATGGTGAGACCCAGTACTTC.

This rearrangement joins TRBV7-8 to TRBJ2-3, with 12 positions matching TRBD2. The CDR3 runs 16 residues. Germline CDR1 is SGHVS and CDR2 is FQNEAQ. Trimming removed 5 bases from V and 2 bases from J; junction bases left unmatched: 5. The CDR3 nucleotides are TGTGCCAGCAGCCGACGGACTAGCGGGGACACAGATACGCAGTATTTT. Residues: CASSRRTSGDTDTQYF.

This chain uses TRBV11-2 with TRBJ2-1; D unresolved. The CDR3 totals 16 residues. Germline V CDR1 and CDR2: SGHAT, FQNNGV. V lost 2 bases and J 0 bases, leaving 11 bases between the germline ends. The CDR3 DNA follows: TGTGCCAGCAGCTTATTCGGGTCGAGCTCCTACAATGAGCAGTTCTTC. Translating gives CASSLFGSSSYNEQFF.

The J gene is TRBJ1-5, the V gene TRBV5-1; 8 bases are a match to TRBD1. Per the germline V gene, CDR1 is SGHRS and CDR2 is YFSETQ. Germline trimming cut 4 bases from V and 0 bases from J; bases unmatched to any gene: 3. The CDR3 has 15 residues. The CDR3 sequence: CASSATGVSNQPQHF. The CDR3 region has the DNA TGCGCCAGCAGCGCGACAGGGGTTAGCAATCAGCCCCAGCATTTT.

The rearrangement uses TRBV20-1 and TRBJ1-6; 10 bases match TRBD1. Germline CDR1 is DFQATT and CDR2 is SNEGSKA (reference sequence). There are 16 residues in the CDR3. The junction had 9 bases not matched to a gene; V was cut back by 3 bases and J by 7 bases. CDR3 sequence (DNA): TGCAGTGCTAGTTACAGGGACAGGGGAGGGAATTCACCCCTCCACTTT. It codes for CSASYRDRGGNSPLHF.

This chain links TRBV6-5 with TRBJ2-2; D remains ambiguous. The CDR3 runs 14 residues. V gave up 4 bases and J gave up 5 bases, with 11 bases separating them. Germline assignment: CDR1 MNHEY and CDR2 SVGAGI. The CDR3 here is CASSSERWTGELFF. DNA for the CDR3: TGTGCCAGCAGTTCGGAAAGGTGGACCGGGGAGCTGTTTTTT.

The V gene is TRBV3-1, the J gene TRBJ2-7; D is ambiguous. The ends were cut back, 1 base at V and 2 bases at J, with 6 bases in the middle. Germline loops: CDR1 LGHDT, CDR2 YNNKEL (reference sequence). This CDR3 comprises 13 residues. The DNA for the CDR3 is TGTGCCAGCAGCCAAGGGCCCGCCTACGAGCAGTACTTC. Translation: CASSQGPAYEQYF.

The chain carries TRBV7-9 and TRBJ2-7; D unresolved. Germline CDR1 SEHNR, CDR2 FQNEAQ (reference sequence). The CDR3 spans 13 residues. V was clipped by 4 bases and J by 1 base, with 8 bases between them. In DNA form, the CDR3 reads TGTGCCAGCAGCTCCCAGCCTTCCTACGAGCAGTACTTC. Translating gives CASSSQPSYEQYF.

A single count supports this clonotype. The chain combines TRBV28 with TRBJ2-7; 8 nucleotides agree with TRBD1. The J segment lost 10 bases and the V segment lost 1 base, leaving 6 bases of the junction unmatched. Looked up from germline, CDR1 is MDHEN and CDR2 is SYDVKM. This CDR3 spans 13 amino acids. CDR3: CASSLLSDRGQYF. Here the CDR3 DNA reads TGTGCCAGCAGTTTATTGTCCGACAGGGGTCAGTACTTC. Looking up the rest from reference TRBV28 and TRBJ2-7 gives the full variable domain: DVKVTQSSRYLVKRTGEKVFLECVQDMDHENMFWYRQDPGLGLRLIYFSYDVKMKEKGDIPEGYSVSREKKERFSLILESASTNQTSMYLCASSLLSDRGQYFGPGTRLTVT.

This sequence joins TRBV2 and TRBJ2-6, with D unclear. CDR1 and CDR2 from the germline V gene are SNHLY and FYNNEI. The CDR3 consists of 14 residues. V was pared by 2 bases and J by 3 bases, with 5 bases between. Here the CDR3 reads CASSERVGANVLTF. The CDR3 DNA is TGTGCCAGCAGTGAAAGGGTTGGGGCCAACGTCCTGACTTTC.

V and J are TRBV29-1 and TRBJ1-2; D gene ambiguous. Trimming shortened V by 4 bases and J by 0 bases, and 12 bases separated the two germline ends. CDR1 is SQVTM and CDR2 is ANQGSEA in the germline V gene. The CDR3 runs 14 residues. CDR3 in amino acids: CSVGPSGPNYGYTF. For the CDR3, the DNA is TGCAGCGTTGGACCCAGCGGGCCTAACTATGGCTACACCTTC.

The chain employs TRBV20-1 and TRBJ2-3, with unresolved D. The CDR3 is 12 amino acids. CDR1 and CDR2 from the germline V gene are DFQATT and SNEGSKA (reference sequence). Trimming removed 6 bases at V and 0 bases at J, with 7 bases between. The CDR3 DNA is TGCAGTGCCTTGACTAGCACAGATACGCAGTATTTT. Its protein product is CSALTSTDTQYF.

This chain joins TRBV19 and TRBJ2-3; the D gene is possibly TRBD1 (5 bases). V shed 6 bases and J shed 14 bases, with 21 bases lying between them. Germline V gene sequence: CDR1 LNHDA, CDR2 SQIVND (reference sequence). The CDR3 is 13 residues long. In nucleotides, the CDR3 is TGTGCCAGTAGCATGAGACAGCTCCGGACACTGTATTTT. Encoded protein: CASSMRQLRTLYF.

The chain uses TRBV20-1 and TRBJ2-5; no firm D call. There are 12 residues in the CDR3. V was clipped by 3 bases and J by 7 bases, with 12 bases between them. Germline CDR1 reads DFQATT; CDR2 reads SNEGSKA (reference sequence). The CDR3 region is CSARPPVGTQYF. CDR3 sequence (DNA): TGCAGTGCTAGGCCCCCGGTAGGGACCCAGTACTTC.

This clonotype was counted a single time. V is TRBV28 and J is TRBJ2-7; D possibly uses TRBD1 or TRBD2 (5 bases each). The CDR3 runs 16 residues. Trimming stripped 4 bases from V and 1 base from J, with 17 bases between. Germline V gene lookup returns CDR1 MDHEN and CDR2 SYDVKM. The CDR3 sequence is CASSSWGGTSSYEQYF. CDR3 DNA sequence: TGTGCCAGCAGTTCCTGGGGTGGGACGTCATCCTACGAGCAGTACTTC.